What follows is one T cell receptor beta chain and its context. Its recognized antigen is unknown. No quality values exist for individual bases; no much larger clone is one base distant. This specimen belongs to a study of T cell responses to AZD1222 COVID-19 vaccine (dated by TCRdb to the early 2020s). Describing the broader study: TCR sequencing was performed for 233 trial participants, of whom around 200 were given two doses of AZD1222 and 26 were given two doses of MenACWY control vaccine. Trial participants were enrolled by age into subgroups of 18-55, 56-69 and 70-plus years, and around 150, 29 and 61 TCR-sequenced participants, respectively, were included in these subgroups. Overall study results and their limits: The 56-69-year group was small, and its depth increase did not reach significance, likely because of low power. After two AZD1222 doses, spike-specific TCR breadth and depth were significantly higher than at day 0 and than in MenACWY recipients. Only five to seven AZD1222 recipients were SARS-CoV-2 seropositive at baseline, limiting conclusions about previously exposed vaccinees. Because no samples from the day 14 peak response were available, repertoires could be characterized only after the peak T cell response. The vaccine-associated CD4 TCRs covered the entire spike protein, and the dominant responses fell in regions 160-218 and 743-854. Most participants were white British and females outnumbered males, and the authors suggested that clonal diversity may have been underestimated. Nearly half of unique spike-specific TCRs reportedly recognized epitopes outside regions mutated in the B.1.351 and B.1.1.7 variants.

The CDR3 regions of human TCRbeta chains were subjected to immunosequencing. The study's own analysis went as follows. TCRs in the repertoires were compared against a reference library of SARS-CoV-2-specific TCRs that had been generated with the MIRA antigen-specificity platform. Breadth was defined as the fraction of unique TCRs that were SARS-CoV-2-associated. Depth was defined as the fraction of total T cells that were SARS-CoV-2-associated. Using the MIRA data, every spike-specific TCR was mapped to the spike region that the TCR reacted to and assigned to either a CD4 or a CD8 class. Log10-transformed breadth and depth values were compared by one-way ANOVA with Sidak's multiple comparisons tests. In its TCRdb copy, this immuneACCESS table keeps in-frame sequences only and misses some clones. Where compared with another copy, unresolved V genes explain less than half of these, and the others have no known cause. V, J and clone size derive from that table, while D and trimming were established from the DNA sequence. Within this sample are more than 140,000 clones, with about nine tenths of them counted one time only. Of the sample, 3% to 4% falls within the top ten clones.

Including the terminal cysteine and phenylalanine, the CDR3 comprises 16 residues. Solely the CDR3 DNA is kept, with 48 bases framed from the first base. The germline V gene encodes CDR1 SNHLY and CDR2 FYNNEI. V sheds 4 bases and J sheds 0 bases, leaving 15 bases between their ends. This sample's time point label indicates: baseline before first vaccination. Interpreted using the paper, the treatment or condition label stands for: meningococcal conjugate vaccine given as trial control. Vaccinee samples came from UK trials COV001 and COV002, including a single-blind randomized controlled phase 2/3 trial of AZD1222 (ChAdOx1 nCoV-19) in healthy adults. For TCRbeta chain sequencing, PBMC samples from trial participants were taken at day 0 and at day 28 after the second dose.

The V and J segments used are TRBV2 and TRBJ1-1, and TRBD1 may be the D gene, going by 6 matching bases. The clonotype was recovered from an adult in good health. The sequencing here drew on peripheral blood, taken on day 0 of MenACWY control vaccination. CDR3 loop: CASSAQGLRVNTEAFF. At the DNA level, the sequence is TGTGCCAGCAGTGCTCAGGGGTTAAGAGTGAACACTGAAGCTTTCTTT.